Included here is one T cell receptor (beta chain) sequence, with context. A junction end diverges from the germline sequence, so it may reflect a read error. Sequencing used immunoSEQ multiplex PCR; TCRdb keeps in-frame clones, though not all of them. This sample has some 95,000 clones, with under 85% found just once. This sample is drawn from a study of OX40 agonist ivuxolimab in advanced cancers. Overall study context: Among those treated, three patients had partial responses, one with hepatocellular carcinoma and two with cutaneous melanoma.

This TCR was recovered from an adult with an advanced solid tumor such as melanoma, head and neck, liver or kidney cancer. Material: CD4+ or CD8+ T cells sorted from blood, obtained in a trial of the OX40 agonist ivuxolimab.

This CDR3 is CASSLDGYNSRGDYNEQFF. The CDR3 nucleotides are TGTGCTAGCAGCTTAGATGGGTATAATTCGAGAGGCGACTACAATGAGCAGTTCTTC. V is TRBV7-7 and J is TRBJ2-1; D ambiguous. Germline V lookup: CDR1 SSHAT, CDR2 FNYEAQ (reference sequence). This CDR3 spans 19 amino acids.